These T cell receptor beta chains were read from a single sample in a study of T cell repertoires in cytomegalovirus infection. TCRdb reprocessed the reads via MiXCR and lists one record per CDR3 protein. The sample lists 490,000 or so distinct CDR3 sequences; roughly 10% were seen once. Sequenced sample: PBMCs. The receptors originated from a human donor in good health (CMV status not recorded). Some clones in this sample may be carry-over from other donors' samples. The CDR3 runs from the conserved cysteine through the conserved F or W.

CSVDREETQYF	TRBV29-1	11
CASSLNRAVPTEAFF	TRBV5-1	15
CASSYNLEKLFF	TRBV12-3/TRBV12-4	12
CASSLGPDRNTEAFF	TRBV12-3/TRBV12-4	15
CSARLLPENTEAFF	TRBV20-1	14
CAIRRGQGQETQYF	TRBV10-3	14
CASSEALGREEDNEQFF	TRBV2	17
CASSLRQGWSGANVLTF	TRBV7-2	17
CASSDRSGGNTIYF	TRBV2	14
CATSDLRDGGSDTQYF	TRBV24-1	16
CASSLEGVDRGYTF	TRBV7-2	14
CSAETSNEQYF	TRBV20-1	11
CASSPQTATNYGYTF	TRBV19	15
CATSREVGRGTGELFF	TRBV15	16
CASSLEVDTQYF	TRBV7-2	12
CASSLEGGGWMNTEAFF	TRBV5-1	17
CASSLFDQGKGATNSPLHF	TRBV5-6	19
CASTKLGLALQETQYF	TRBV5-6	16
CASSQDGGRELFF	TRBV4-2	13
CASSLTAGPTEAFF	TRBV7-6	14
CASSLAAPEQYF	TRBV11-2	12
CASSFMPASTDTQYF	TRBV7-6	15
CASREPGQPQHF	TRBV27	12
CASRGQGPSNEQFF	TRBV14	14
CASSIGDLGGRPQTEQFF	TRBV19	18
CSADLTAGGIDTQYF	TRBV20-1	15
CASRGAGGDTQYF	TRBV6-1	13
CASSQEGLFYEQYF	TRBV7-9	14
CASSPRGLDTEAFF	TRBV3-1	14
CASSPDPRTDTQYF	TRBV12-3/TRBV12-4	14
CAISDGQLYGYTF	TRBV10-3	13
CARTGLSESGANVLTF	TRBV2	16
CASRPDNYGYTF	TRBV28	12
CASSYSSTRSTEAFF	TRBV6-2/TRBV6-3	15
CASRFPGGWRNTGELFF	TRBV6-1	17
CASSPLGVRNNEQFF	TRBV7-2	15